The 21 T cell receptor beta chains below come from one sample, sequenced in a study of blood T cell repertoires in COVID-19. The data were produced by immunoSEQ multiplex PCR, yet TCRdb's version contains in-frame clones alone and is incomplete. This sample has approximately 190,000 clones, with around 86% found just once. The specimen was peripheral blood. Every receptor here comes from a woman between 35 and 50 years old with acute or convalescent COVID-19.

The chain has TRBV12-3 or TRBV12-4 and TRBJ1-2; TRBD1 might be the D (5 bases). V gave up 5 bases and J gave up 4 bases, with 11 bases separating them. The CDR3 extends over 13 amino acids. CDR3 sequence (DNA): TGTGCCAGCAGTCGTACAGGTCCCTATGGCTACACCTTC. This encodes CASSRTGPYGYTF.

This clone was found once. The DNA of the CDR3 is TGCGCCAGCAGCGCAGGACTAACCACCGGGGAGCTGTTTTTT. This codes for CASSAGLTTGELFF. V gene TRBV5-1 combines with J gene TRBJ2-2; weak D call: TRBD2 (6 bases). CDR1 is SGHRS and CDR2 is YFSETQ in the germline V gene. The CDR3 totals 14 residues. The V end was cut by 4 bases, the J end by 4 bases, with 11 bases between.

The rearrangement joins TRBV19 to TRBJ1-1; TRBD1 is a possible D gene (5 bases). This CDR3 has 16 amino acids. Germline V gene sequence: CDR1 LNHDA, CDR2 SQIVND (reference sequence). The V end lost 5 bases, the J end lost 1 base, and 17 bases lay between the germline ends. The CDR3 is CASSHHPGGPNTEAFF. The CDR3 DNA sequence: TGTGCCAGTAGTCACCACCCGGGGGGACCGAACACTGAAGCTTTCTTT.

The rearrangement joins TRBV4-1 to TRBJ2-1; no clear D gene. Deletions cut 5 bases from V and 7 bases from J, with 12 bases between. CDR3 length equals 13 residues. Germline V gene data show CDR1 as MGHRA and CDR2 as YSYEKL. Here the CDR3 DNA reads TGCGCCAGCAGCTCCCTTGAGAGAAATGAGCAGTTCTTC. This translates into CASSSLERNEQFF.

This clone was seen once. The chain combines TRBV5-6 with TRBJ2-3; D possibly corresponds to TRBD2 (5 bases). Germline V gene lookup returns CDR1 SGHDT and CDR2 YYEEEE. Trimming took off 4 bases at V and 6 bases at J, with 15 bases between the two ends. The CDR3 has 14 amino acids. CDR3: CASSPTRAGDTQYF. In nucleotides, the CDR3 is TGTGCCAGCAGCCCTACTAGGGCCGGGGATACGCAGTATTTT.

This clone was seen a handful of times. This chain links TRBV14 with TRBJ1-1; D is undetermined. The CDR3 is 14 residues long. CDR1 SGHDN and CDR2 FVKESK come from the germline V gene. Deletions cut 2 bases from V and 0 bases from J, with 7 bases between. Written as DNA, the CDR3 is TGTGCCAGCAGCCAACAAACACTGAACACTGAAGCTTTCTTT. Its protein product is CASSQQTLNTEAFF.

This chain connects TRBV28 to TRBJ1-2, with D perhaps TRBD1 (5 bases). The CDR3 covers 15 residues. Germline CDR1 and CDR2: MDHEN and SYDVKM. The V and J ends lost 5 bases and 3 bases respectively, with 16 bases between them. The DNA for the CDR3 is TGTGCCAGCAGTCCCGCGGGGCCCCTCGACTATGGCTACACCTTC. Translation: CASSPAGPLDYGYTF.

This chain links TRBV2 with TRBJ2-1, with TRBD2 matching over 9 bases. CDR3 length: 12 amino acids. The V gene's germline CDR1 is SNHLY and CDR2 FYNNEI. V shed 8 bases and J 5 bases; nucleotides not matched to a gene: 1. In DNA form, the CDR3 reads TGTGCCAGCCGACTAGCGGACAATGAGCAGTTCTTC. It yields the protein CASRLADNEQFF.

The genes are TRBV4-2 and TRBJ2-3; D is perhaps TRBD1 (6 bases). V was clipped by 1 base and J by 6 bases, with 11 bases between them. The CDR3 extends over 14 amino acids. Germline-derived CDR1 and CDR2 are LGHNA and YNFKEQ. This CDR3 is CASSQVGAMDTQYF. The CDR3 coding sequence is TGTGCCAGCAGCCAAGTGGGGGCGATGGATACGCAGTATTTT.

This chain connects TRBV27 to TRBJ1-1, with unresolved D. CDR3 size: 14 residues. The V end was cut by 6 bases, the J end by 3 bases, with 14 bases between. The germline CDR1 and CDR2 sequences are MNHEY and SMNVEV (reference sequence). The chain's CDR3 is CASSRVGGYTEAFF. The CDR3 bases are TGTGCCAGCAGCCGGGTGGGAGGTTACACTGAAGCTTTCTTT.

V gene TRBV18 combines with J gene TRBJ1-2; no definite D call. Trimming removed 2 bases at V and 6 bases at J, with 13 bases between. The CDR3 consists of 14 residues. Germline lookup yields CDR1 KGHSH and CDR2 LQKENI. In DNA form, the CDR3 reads TGTGCCAGCTCACCAGGGCAGTATTTCGATGGCTACACCTTC. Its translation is CASSPGQYFDGYTF. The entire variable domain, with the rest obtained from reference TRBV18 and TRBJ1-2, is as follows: NAGVMQNPRHLVRRRGQEARLRCSPMKGHSHVYWYRQLPEEGLKFMVYLQKENIIDESGMPKERFSAEFPKEGPSILRIQQVVRGDSAAYFCASSPGQYFDGYTFGSGTRLTVV.

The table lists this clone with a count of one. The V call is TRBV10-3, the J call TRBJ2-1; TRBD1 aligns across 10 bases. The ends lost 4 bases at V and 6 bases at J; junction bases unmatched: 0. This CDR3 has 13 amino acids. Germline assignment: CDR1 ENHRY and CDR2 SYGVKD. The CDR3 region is CAISGTGGNEQFF. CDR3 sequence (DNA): TGTGCCATCAGTGGGACAGGGGGCAATGAGCAGTTCTTC.

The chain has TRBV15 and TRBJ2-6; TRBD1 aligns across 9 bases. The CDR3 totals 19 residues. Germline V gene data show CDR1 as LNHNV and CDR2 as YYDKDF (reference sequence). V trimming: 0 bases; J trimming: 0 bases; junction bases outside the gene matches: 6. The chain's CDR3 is CATSREETGGSSGANVLTF. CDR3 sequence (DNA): TGTGCCACCAGCAGAGAGGAGACAGGGGGTTCCTCTGGGGCCAACGTCCTGACTTTC.

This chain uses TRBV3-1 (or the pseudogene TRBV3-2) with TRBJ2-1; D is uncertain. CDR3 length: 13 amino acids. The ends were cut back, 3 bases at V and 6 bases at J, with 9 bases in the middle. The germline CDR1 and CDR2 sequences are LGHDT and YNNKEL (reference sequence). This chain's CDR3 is CASSQFTRNEQFF. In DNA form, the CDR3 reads TGTGCCAGCAGCCAGTTTACTCGCAATGAGCAGTTCTTC.

The CDR3 loop reads CASTPMYLSTGNTIYF. In DNA, the CDR3 is TGTGCCAGTACCCCCATGTATCTGAGTACTGGAAACACCATATATTTT. The chain uses TRBV19 and TRBJ1-3; D unclear. Looked up from germline, CDR1 is LNHDA and CDR2 is SQIVND (reference sequence). This CDR3 is 16 amino acids long. Trimming left V 7 bases short and J 2 bases short, with 18 bases between. The full variable domain, in which reference TRBV19 and TRBJ1-3 provide the parts outside the CDR3, is DGGITQSPKYLFRKEGQNVTLSCEQNLNHDAMYWYRQDPGQGLRLIYYSQIVNDFQKGDIAEGYSVSREKKESFPLTVTSAQKNPTAFYLCASTPMYLSTGNTIYFGEGSWLTVV.

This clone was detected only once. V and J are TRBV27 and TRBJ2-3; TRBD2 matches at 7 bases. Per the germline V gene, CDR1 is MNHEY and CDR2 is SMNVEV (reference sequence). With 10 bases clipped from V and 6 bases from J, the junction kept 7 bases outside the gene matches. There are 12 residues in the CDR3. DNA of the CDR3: TGTGCCACTCTACTAGCGCCGGATACGCAGTATTTT. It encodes CATLLAPDTQYF.

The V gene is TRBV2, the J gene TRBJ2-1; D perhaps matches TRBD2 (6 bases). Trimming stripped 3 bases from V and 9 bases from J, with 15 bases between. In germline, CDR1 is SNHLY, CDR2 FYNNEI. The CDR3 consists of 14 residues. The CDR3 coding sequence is TGTGCCAGCAGTGAGGGACTGGCTTCTTTTGAGCAGTTCTTC. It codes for CASSEGLASFEQFF.

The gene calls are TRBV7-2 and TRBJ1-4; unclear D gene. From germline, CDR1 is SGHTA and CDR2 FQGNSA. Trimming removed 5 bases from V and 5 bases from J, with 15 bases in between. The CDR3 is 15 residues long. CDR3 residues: CASSTRYSKNEKLFF. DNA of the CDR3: TGTGCCAGCAGCACCCGGTACAGCAAGAATGAAAAACTGTTTTTT.

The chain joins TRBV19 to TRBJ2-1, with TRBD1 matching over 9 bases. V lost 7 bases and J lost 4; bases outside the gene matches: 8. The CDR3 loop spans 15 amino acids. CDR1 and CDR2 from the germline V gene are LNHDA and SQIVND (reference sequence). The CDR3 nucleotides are TGTGCCAGTACCCTGGGACAGGGAGTTTACAATGAGCAGTTCTTC. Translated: CASTLGQGVYNEQFF. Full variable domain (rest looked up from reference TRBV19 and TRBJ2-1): DGGITQSPKYLFRKEGQNVTLSCEQNLNHDAMYWYRQDPGQGLRLIYYSQIVNDFQKGDIAEGYSVSREKKESFPLTVTSAQKNPTAFYLCASTLGQGVYNEQFFGPGTRLTVL.

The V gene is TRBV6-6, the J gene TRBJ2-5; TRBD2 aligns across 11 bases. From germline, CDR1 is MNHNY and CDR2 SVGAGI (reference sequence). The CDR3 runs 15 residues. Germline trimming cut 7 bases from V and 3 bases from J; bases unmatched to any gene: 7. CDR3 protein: CASNDSGGAKETQYF. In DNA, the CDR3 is TGTGCCAGCAACGATAGCGGGGGGGCAAAAGAGACCCAGTACTTC.

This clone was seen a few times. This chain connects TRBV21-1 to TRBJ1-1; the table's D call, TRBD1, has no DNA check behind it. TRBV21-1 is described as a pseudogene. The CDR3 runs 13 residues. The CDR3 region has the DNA TGTGCCACCTGGACAGGGGACTACACTGAAGCTTTCTTT. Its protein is CATWTGDYTEAFF.